This T cell receptor (beta chain) was sequenced during a study of cytomegalovirus exposure and HLA in healthy donors. V was cut by 0 bases and J by 2 bases, with 12 bases left in between. The CDR3 is made up of 15 amino acids. Germline CDR1 reads SGHNT; CDR2 reads YYREEE (reference sequence). Whole-study results and caveats: In vitro, a few CMV-associated chains proved specific for CMV antigens.

Donors came from a validation cohort of some 110 subjects, distinct from the first 666-subject cohort. Sequencing was performed with immunoSEQ multiplex PCR; in TCRdb, only in-frame clones are kept and a portion is missing. The sample yields over 150,000 clones, around 90% seen once. Of note for this clone: Its cognate antigen is unknown.

The sample taken for sequencing was PBMCs. The rearrangement links TRBV5-4 to TRBJ2-7; D ambiguous. The sequence came from a woman aged 18-30 years in good health and CMV-seropositive. This CDR3 is CASSLGPSVPYEQYF. CDR3 sequence (DNA): TGTGCCAGCAGCTTGGGTCCGTCAGTTCCCTACGAGCAGTACTTC.